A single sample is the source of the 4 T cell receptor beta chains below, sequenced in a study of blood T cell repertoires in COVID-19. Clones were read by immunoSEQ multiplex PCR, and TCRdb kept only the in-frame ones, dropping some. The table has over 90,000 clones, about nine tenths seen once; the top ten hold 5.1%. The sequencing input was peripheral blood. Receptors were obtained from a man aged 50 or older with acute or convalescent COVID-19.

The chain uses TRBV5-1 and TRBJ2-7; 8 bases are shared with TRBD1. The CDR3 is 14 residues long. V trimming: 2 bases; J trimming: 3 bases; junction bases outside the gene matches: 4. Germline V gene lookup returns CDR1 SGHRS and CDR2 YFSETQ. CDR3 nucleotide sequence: TGCGCCAGCAGCTTACAGGGACAGGACTACGAGCAGTACTTC. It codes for CASSLQGQDYEQYF.

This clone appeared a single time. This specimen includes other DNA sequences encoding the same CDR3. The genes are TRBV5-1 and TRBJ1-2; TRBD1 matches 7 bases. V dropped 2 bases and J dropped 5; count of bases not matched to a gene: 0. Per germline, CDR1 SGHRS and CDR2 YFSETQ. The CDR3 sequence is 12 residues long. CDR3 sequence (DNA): TGCGCCAGCAGCTTACAGGGGTATGGCTACACCTTC. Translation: CASSLQGYGYTF.

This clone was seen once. CDR3 sequence reads: CASSPKLAGPNTGELFF. CDR3 sequence (DNA): TGTGCCAGCTCACCCAAACTAGCGGGTCCGAACACCGGGGAGCTGTTTTTT. V usage is TRBV18 and J usage is TRBJ2-2; 9 bases fit TRBD2. In germline, CDR1 is KGHSH, CDR2 LQKENI. The trim removed 3 bases at V and 0 bases at J, leaving 5 bases unmatched. This CDR3 spans 17 amino acids.

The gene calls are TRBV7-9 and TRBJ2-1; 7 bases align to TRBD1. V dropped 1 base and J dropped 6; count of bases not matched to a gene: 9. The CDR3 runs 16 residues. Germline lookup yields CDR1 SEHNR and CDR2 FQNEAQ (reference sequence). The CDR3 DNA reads TGTGCCAGCAGCTTAGAAGTACGGTCAGGGGGCAATGAGCAGTTCTTC. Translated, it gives CASSLEVRSGGNEQFF.